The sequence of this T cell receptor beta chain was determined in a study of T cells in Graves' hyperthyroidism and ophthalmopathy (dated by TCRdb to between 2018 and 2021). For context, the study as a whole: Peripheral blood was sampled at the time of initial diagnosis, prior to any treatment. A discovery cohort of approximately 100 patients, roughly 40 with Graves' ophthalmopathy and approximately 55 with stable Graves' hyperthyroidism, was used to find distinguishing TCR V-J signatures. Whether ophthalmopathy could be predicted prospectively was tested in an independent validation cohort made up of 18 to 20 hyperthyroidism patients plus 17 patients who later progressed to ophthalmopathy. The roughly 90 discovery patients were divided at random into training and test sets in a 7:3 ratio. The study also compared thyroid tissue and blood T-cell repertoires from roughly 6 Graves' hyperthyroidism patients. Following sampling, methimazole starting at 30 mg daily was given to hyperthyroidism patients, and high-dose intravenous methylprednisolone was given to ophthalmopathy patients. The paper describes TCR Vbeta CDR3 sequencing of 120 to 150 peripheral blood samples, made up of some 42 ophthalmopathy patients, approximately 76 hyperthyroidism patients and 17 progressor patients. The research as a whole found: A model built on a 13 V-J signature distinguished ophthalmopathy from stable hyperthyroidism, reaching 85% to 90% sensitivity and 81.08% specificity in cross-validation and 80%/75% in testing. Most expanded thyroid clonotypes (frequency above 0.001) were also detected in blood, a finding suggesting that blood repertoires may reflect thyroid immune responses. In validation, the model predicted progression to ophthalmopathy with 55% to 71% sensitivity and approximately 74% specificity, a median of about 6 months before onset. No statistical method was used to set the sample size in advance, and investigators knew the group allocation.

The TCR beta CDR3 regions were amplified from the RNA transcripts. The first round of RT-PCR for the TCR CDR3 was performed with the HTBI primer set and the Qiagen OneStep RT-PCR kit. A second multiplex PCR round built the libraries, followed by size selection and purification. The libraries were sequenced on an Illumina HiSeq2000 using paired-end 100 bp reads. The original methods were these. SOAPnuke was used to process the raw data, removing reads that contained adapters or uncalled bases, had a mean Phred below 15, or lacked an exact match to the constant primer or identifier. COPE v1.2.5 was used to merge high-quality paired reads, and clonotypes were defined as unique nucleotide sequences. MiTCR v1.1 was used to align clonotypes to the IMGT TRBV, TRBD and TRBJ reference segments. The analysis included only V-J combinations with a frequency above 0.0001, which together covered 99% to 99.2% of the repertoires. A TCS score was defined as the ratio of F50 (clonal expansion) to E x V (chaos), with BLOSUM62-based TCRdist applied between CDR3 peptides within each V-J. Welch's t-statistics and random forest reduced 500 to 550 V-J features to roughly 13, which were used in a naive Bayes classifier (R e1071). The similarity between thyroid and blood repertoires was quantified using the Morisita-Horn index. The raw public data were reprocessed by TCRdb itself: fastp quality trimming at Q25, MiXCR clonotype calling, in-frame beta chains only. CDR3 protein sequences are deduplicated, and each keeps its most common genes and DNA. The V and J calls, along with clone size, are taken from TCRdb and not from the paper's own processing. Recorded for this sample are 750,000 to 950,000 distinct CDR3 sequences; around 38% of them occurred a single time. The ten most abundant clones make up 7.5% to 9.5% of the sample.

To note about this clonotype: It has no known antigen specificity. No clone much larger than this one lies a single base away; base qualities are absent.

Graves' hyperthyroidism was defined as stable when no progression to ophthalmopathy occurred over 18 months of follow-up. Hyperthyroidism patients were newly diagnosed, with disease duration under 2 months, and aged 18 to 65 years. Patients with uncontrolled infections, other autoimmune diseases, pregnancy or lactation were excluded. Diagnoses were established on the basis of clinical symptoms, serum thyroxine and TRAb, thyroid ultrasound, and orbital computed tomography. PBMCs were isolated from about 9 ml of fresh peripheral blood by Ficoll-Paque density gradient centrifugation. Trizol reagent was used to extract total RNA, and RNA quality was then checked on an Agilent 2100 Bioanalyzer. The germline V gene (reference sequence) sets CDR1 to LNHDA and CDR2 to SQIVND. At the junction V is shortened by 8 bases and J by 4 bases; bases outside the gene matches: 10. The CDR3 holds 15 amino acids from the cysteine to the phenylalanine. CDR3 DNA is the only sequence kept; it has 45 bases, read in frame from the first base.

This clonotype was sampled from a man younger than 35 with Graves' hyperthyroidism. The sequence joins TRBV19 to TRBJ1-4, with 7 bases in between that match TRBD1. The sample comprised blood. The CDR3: CASARPGQSNEKLFF. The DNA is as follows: TGTGCCAGTGCGAGGCCGGGACAGAGTAATGAAAAACTGTTTTTT.